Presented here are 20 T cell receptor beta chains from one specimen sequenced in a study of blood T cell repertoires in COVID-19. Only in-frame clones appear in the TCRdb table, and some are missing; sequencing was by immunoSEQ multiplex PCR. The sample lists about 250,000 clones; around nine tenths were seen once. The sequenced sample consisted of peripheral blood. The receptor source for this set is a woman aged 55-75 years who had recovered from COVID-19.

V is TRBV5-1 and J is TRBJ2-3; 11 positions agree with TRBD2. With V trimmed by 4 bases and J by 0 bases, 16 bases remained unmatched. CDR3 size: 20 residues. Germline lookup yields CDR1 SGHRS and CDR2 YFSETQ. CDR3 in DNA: TGCGCCAGCAGCCCGGGGACTAGCGGCAACATGCTTACTAGCACAGATACGCAGTATTTT. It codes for CASSPGTSGNMLTSTDTQYF.

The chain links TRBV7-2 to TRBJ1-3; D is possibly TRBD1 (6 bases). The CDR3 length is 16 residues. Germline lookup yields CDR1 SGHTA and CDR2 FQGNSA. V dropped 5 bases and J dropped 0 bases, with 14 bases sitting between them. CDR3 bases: TGTGCCAGCAGCCCGGGACACTTAAACTCTGGAAACACCATATATTTT. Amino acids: CASSPGHLNSGNTIYF.

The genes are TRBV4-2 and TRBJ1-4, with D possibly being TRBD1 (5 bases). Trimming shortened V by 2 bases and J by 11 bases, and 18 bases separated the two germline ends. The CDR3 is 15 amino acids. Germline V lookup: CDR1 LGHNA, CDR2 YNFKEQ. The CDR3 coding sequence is TGTGCCAGCAGCCAAACCGGGGGAGCGGTATGGAAACTGTTTTTT. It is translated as CASSQTGGAVWKLFF.

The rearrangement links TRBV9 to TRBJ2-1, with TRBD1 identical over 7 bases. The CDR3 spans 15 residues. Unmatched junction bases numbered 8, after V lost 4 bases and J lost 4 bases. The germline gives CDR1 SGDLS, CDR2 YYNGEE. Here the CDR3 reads CASSYRDSVYNEQFF. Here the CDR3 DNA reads TGTGCCAGCAGCTACAGGGACAGTGTGTACAATGAGCAGTTCTTC.

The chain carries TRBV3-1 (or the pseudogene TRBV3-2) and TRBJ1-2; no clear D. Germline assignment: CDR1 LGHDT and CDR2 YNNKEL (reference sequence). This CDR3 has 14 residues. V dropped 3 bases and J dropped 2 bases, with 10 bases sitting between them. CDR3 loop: CASSQRTGNYGYTF. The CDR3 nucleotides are TGTGCCAGCAGCCAGCGGACGGGGAACTATGGCTACACCTTC.

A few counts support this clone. The CDR3 DNA reads as TGTGCCAGCAGCTTTAAGGGAGGATCACCCCTCCACTTT. Residues: CASSFKGGSPLHF. The chain employs TRBV5-4 and TRBJ1-6; D is unclear. The CDR3 contains 13 residues. Germline V gene data show CDR1 as SGHNT and CDR2 as YYREEE (reference sequence). The V end lost 2 bases, the J end lost 10 bases, and 10 bases lay between the germline ends.

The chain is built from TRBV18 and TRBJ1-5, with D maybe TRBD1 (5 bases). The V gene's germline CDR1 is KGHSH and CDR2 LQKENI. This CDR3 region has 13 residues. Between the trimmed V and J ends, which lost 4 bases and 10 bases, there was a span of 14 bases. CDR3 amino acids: CASSLEGRFPQHF. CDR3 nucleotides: TGTGCCAGCTCACTGGAGGGGCGGTTTCCCCAGCATTTT.

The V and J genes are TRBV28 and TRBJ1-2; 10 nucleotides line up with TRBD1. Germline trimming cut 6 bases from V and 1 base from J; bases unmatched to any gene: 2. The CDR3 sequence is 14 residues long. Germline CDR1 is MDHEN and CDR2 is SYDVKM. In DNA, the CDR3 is TGTGCCAGCAGAAGGACAGGGGGTAACTATGGCTACACCTTC. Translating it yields CASRRTGGNYGYTF.

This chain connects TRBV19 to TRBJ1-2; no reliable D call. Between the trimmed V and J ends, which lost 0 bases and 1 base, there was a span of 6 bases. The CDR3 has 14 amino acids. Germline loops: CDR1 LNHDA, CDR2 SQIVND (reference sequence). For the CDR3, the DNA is TGTGCCAGTAGTATAGATACTATTAACTATGGCTACACCTTC. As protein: CASSIDTINYGYTF.

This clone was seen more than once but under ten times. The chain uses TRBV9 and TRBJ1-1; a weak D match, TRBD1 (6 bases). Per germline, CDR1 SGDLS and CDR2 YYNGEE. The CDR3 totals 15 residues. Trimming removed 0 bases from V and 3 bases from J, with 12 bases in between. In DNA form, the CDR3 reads TGTGCCAGCAGCGTAGTTGGCGGGGGCTACACTGAAGCTTTCTTT. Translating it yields CASSVVGGGYTEAFF.

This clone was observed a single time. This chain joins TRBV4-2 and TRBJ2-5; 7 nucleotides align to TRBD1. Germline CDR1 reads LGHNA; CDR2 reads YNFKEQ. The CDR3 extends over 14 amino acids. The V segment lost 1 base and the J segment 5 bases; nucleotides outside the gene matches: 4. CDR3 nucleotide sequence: TGTGCCAGCAGCCAAGTCAGGGGGAAGGAGACCCAGTACTTC. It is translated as CASSQVRGKETQYF.

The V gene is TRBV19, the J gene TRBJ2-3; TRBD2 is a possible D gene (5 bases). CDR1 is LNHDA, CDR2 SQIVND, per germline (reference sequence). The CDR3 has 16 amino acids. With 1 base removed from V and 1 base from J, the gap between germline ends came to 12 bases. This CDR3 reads CASSIVTFGGTDTQYF. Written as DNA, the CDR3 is TGTGCCAGTAGTATAGTTACATTCGGGGGCACAGATACGCAGTATTTT. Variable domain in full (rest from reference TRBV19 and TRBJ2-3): DGGITQSPKYLFRKEGQNVTLSCEQNLNHDAMYWYRQDPGQGLRLIYYSQIVNDFQKGDIAEGYSVSREKKESFPLTVTSAQKNPTAFYLCASSIVTFGGTDTQYFGPGTRLTVL.

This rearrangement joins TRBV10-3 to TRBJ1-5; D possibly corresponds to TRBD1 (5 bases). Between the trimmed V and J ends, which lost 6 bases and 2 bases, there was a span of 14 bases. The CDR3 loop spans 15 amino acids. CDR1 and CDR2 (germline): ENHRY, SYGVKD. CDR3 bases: TGTGCCATCAGGGGCGCGGGGCACGGCAATCAGCCCCAGCATTTT. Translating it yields CAIRGAGHGNQPQHF.

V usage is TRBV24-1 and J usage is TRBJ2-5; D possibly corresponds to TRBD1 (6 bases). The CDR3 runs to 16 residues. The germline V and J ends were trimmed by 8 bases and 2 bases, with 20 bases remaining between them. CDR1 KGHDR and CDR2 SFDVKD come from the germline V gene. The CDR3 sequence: CATTLRQEPKQETQYF. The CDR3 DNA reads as TGTGCCACCACTCTGAGACAGGAGCCTAAACAAGAGACCCAGTACTTC.

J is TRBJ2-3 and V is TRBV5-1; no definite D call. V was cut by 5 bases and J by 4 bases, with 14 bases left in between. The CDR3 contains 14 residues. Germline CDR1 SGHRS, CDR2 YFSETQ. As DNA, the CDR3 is TGCGCCAGCAGTTCCGGGTTCCCCCCAGATACGCAGTATTTT. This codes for CASSSGFPPDTQYF.

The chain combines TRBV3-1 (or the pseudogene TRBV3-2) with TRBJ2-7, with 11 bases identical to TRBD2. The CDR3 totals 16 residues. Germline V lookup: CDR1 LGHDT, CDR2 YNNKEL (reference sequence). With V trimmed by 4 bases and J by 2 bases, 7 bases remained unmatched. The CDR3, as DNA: TGTGCCAGCAGCCCGCTCGGGACTAGCGGCGCCTACGAGCAGTACTTC. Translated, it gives CASSPLGTSGAYEQYF.

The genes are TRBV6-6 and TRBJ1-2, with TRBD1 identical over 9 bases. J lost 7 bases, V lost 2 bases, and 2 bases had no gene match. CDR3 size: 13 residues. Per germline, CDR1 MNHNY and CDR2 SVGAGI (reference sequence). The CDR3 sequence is CASSYDRGSGYTF. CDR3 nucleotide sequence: TGTGCCAGCAGTTACGACAGGGGGTCTGGCTACACCTTC.

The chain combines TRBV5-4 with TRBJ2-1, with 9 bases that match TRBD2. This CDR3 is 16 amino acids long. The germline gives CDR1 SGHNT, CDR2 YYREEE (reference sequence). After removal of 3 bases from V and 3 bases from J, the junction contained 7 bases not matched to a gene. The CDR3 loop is CASSSLAGALYNEQFF. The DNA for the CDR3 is TGTGCCAGCAGCTCCTTAGCGGGGGCGCTCTACAATGAGCAGTTCTTC.

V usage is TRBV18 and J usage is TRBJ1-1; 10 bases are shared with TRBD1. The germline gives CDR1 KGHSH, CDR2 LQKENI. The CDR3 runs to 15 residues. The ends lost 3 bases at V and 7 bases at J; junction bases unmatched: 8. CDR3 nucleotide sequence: TGTGCCAGCTCACCGTCGGGACAGGGGAGGAGTGAAGCTTTCTTT. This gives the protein CASSPSGQGRSEAFF.

The CDR3 DNA reads TGTGCCAGCAGTTTAGTGGGAGGAAACAATGAGCAGTTCTTC. Translating gives CASSLVGGNNEQFF. The chain combines TRBV27 with TRBJ2-1, with a weak D call TRBD2 (6 bases). The CDR3 is 14 amino acids. Germline loops: CDR1 MNHEY, CDR2 SMNVEV (reference sequence). The V end lost 2 bases, the J end lost 5 bases, and 10 bases lay between the germline ends.